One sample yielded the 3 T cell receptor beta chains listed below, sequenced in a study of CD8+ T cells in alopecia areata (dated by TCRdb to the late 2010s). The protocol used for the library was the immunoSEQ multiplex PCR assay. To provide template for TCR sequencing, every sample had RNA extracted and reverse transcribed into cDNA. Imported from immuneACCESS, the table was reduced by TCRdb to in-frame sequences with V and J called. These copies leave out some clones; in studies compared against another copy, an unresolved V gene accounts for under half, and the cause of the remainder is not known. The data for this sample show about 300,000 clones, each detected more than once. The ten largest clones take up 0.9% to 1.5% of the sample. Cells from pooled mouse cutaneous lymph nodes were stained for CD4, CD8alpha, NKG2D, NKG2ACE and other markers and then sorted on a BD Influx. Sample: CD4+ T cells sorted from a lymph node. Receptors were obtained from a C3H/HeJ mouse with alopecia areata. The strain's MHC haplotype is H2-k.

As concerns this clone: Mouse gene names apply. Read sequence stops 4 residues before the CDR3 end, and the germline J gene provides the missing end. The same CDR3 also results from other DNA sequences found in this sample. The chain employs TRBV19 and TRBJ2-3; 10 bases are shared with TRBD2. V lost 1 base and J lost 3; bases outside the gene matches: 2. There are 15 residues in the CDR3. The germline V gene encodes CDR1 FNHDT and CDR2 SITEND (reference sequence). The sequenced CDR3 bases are TGTGCCAGCAGTATATCCTGGGGGGGCGCAGAA. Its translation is CASSISWGGAE. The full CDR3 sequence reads CASSISWGGAETLYF.

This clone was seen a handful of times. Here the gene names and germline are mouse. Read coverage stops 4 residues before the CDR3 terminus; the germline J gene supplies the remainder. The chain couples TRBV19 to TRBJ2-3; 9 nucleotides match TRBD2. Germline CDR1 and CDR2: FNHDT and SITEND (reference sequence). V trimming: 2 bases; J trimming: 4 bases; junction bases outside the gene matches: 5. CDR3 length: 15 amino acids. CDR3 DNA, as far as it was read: TGTGCCAGCAGTATTTGGGGGGGCGCTCCAGAA. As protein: CASSIWGGAPE. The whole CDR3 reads CASSIWGGAPETLYF.

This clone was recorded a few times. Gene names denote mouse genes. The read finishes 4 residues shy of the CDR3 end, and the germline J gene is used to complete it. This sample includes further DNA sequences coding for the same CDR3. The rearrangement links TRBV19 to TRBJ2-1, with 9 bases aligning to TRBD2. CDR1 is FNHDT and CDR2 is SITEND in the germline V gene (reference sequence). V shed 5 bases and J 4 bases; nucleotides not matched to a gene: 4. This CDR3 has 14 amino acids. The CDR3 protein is CASSAGTGYAEQFF. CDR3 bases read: TGTGCCAGCAGCGCCGGGACTGGGTATGCT.